A single sample is the source of the 20 T cell receptor beta chains below, sequenced in a study of beta chain features in type 1 diabetes. No antigen is known for these receptors. Reverse transcribing all isolated RNA meant expressed TCRB transcripts were sequenced. The method was immunoSEQ multiplex PCR; TCRdb's version includes in-frame clones alone and lacks a portion of them. The data show under 300,000 clones, with roughly 21% seen just once and roughly 0.028% held by the top ten. General observations from the study: Significant though moderate, a shortening of TCRB CDR3s appeared in all four CD4+ subsets of Type 1 diabetes patients.

Specimen: naive CD4+ T cells from blood. Every receptor here comes from a woman aged 40-49 years with type 1 diabetes.

The V and J genes are TRBV5-4 and TRBJ1-6, with 9 bases identical to TRBD1. The ends lost 2 bases at V and 7 bases at J; junction bases unmatched: 7. CDR3 length equals 16 residues. Germline CDR1 and CDR2: SGHNT and YYREEE (reference sequence). The CDR3 sequence: CASSLQGQGPNSPLHF. For the CDR3, the DNA is TGTGCCAGCAGCTTACAAGGACAGGGGCCCAATTCACCCCTCCACTTT.

The chain combines TRBV7-9 with TRBJ1-1; 9 nucleotides agree with TRBD1. CDR3 length equals 15 residues. Germline V gives CDR1 SEHNR, CDR2 FQNEAQ (reference sequence). V trimming: 5 bases; J trimming: 3 bases; junction bases outside the gene matches: 7. CDR3: CASSATGGADTEAFF. DNA of the CDR3: TGTGCCAGCAGCGCAACAGGGGGCGCAGACACTGAAGCTTTCTTT. The variable domain in full, completed from reference TRBV7-9 and TRBJ1-1, reads DTGVSQNPRHKITKRGQNVTFRCDPISEHNRLYWYRQTLGQGPEFLTYFQNEAQLEKSRLLSDRFSAERPKGSFSTLEIQRTEQGDSAMYLCASSATGGADTEAFFGQGTRLTVV.

This clone has a handful of counts. V and J are TRBV15 and TRBJ1-5, with 12 nucleotides matching TRBD1. The CDR3 has 17 amino acids. The trim removed 2 bases at V and 4 bases at J, leaving 6 bases unmatched. Germline values: CDR1 LNHNV, CDR2 YYDKDF (reference sequence). The DNA for the CDR3 is TGTGCCACCAGCAGATCTCCGGGACAGGGGGCGAATCAGCCCCAGCATTTT. Its translation: CATSRSPGQGANQPQHF.

This clone was detected only a few times. This chain uses TRBV28 with TRBJ2-7, with 7 bases matching TRBD1. This CDR3 comprises 14 residues. Germline lookup yields CDR1 MDHEN and CDR2 SYDVKM. Trimming at V came to 3 bases and at J to 5 bases, leaving 7 bases not matched to a gene. CDR3 amino acids: CASSFYRGVNEQYF. The CDR3 DNA is TGTGCCAGCAGTTTTTACAGGGGAGTAAACGAGCAGTACTTC.

J is TRBJ1-2 and V is TRBV28; 12 nucleotides line up with TRBD1. V shed 3 bases, J shed 8 bases, and the junction held 4 bases outside the gene matches. This CDR3 region has 14 residues. The V gene's germline CDR1 is MDHEN and CDR2 SYDVKM. The CDR3 reads CASSFGTGGLGYTF. In DNA, the CDR3 is TGTGCCAGCAGTTTCGGGACAGGGGGCTTAGGCTACACCTTC.

This clone was seen more than once but under ten times. The CDR3 DNA sequence: TGTGCCACCAGTCGACTAGCTAACAATGAGCAGTTCTTC. Protein product: CATSRLANNEQFF. The rearrangement uses TRBV15 and TRBJ2-1, with TRBD2 matching 7 bases. V lost 6 bases to trimming and J lost 5 bases; unmatched junction nucleotides: 4. Germline CDR1 reads LNHNV; CDR2 reads YYDKDF (reference sequence). This CDR3 is 13 amino acids long.

As DNA, the CDR3 is TGTGCCAGCAGCTTAGTTTCAGGGGTCGGGGAGACCCAGTACTTC. Protein: CASSLVSGVGETQYF. This chain uses TRBV7-2 with TRBJ2-5, with D possibly being TRBD1 (6 bases). The germline V and J ends were trimmed by 1 base and 5 bases, with 14 bases remaining between them. The CDR3 consists of 15 residues. CDR1 is SGHTA, CDR2 FQGNSA, per germline.

V usage is TRBV7-9 and J usage is TRBJ1-1; no clear D gene. This CDR3 has 12 residues. V was pared by 11 bases and J by 3 bases, with 13 bases between. The germline V gene has CDR1 SEHNR and CDR2 FQNEAQ (reference sequence). DNA for the CDR3: TGTGCCGGCGGGCGGGAGGACACTGAAGCTTTCTTT. As protein: CAGGREDTEAFF.

This CDR3 reads CASSASLAGGQEQYF. In DNA, the CDR3 is TGTGCCAGCAGCGCCTCACTAGCGGGAGGGCAGGAGCAGTACTTC. This chain joins TRBV5-4 and TRBJ2-7, with 13 bases matching TRBD2. V lost 4 bases and J lost 7; bases outside the gene matches: 8. The germline V gene has CDR1 SGHNT and CDR2 YYREEE (reference sequence). The CDR3 covers 15 residues.

This clone was counted between two and nine times. J is TRBJ2-1 and V is TRBV2; 7 bases agree with TRBD2. V was clipped by 2 bases and J by 8 bases; unmatched bases: 9. Per the germline V gene, CDR1 is SNHLY and CDR2 is FYNNEI. The CDR3 is made up of 15 amino acids. CDR3 region: CASSEPGLPKYEQFF. The CDR3 nucleotides are TGTGCCAGCAGTGAACCGGGACTACCTAAGTATGAGCAGTTCTTC.

This clone turned up a few times. The V gene is TRBV7-2, the J gene TRBJ2-7, with D maybe TRBD1 (6 bases). Trimming took off 8 bases at V and 3 bases at J, with 14 bases between the two ends. Per the germline V gene, CDR1 is SGHTA and CDR2 is FQGNSA. This CDR3 is 13 amino acids long. The CDR3 protein is CASLGVGGYEQYF. In nucleotides, the CDR3 is TGTGCCAGCCTGGGGGTAGGGGGCTACGAGCAGTACTTC.

This clone was found a few times. Other nucleotide sequences in the sample specify the same CDR3. The V gene is TRBV29-1, the J gene TRBJ1-4, with D perhaps TRBD1 (6 bases). The germline gives CDR1 SQVTM, CDR2 ANQGSEA. V was trimmed by 1 base and J by 7 bases, leaving 10 bases between them. This CDR3 has 13 amino acids. CDR3 region: CSVEGGGSEKLFF. For the CDR3, the DNA is TGCAGCGTTGAAGGAGGGGGTAGTGAAAAACTGTTTTTT.

This clone was observed a handful of times. The chain's CDR3 is CAWSRQGVEKLFF. The DNA for the CDR3 is TGTGCCTGGAGCCGACAGGGGGTTGAAAAACTGTTTTTT. This rearrangement joins TRBV30 to TRBJ1-4; 9 nucleotides agree with TRBD1. Looked up from germline, CDR1 is GTSNPN and CDR2 is SVGIG (reference sequence). The CDR3 totals 13 residues. The V and J ends lost 3 bases and 7 bases, in that order; junction bases with no gene match: 3. The variable domain in full, completed from reference TRBV30 and TRBJ1-4, reads SQTIHQWPATLVQPVGSPLSLECTVEGTSNPNLYWYRQAAGRGLQLLFYSVGIGQISSEVPQNLSASRPQDRQFILSSKKLLLSDSGFYLCAWSRQGVEKLFFGSGTQLSVL.

The chain links TRBV7-2 to TRBJ1-2, with D possibly being TRBD1 (5 bases). V gave up 8 bases and J gave up 2 bases, with 12 bases separating them. Germline V gene lookup returns CDR1 SGHTA and CDR2 FQGNSA. This CDR3 spans 13 amino acids. CDR3 residues: CASRPGGNYGYTF. CDR3 DNA: TGTGCCAGCCGGCCGGGGGGAAACTATGGCTACACCTTC.

The genes are TRBV7-9 and TRBJ2-1; D gene ambiguous. Trimming took off 2 bases at V and 0 bases at J, with 11 bases between the two ends. The germline V gene encodes CDR1 SEHNR and CDR2 FQNEAQ (reference sequence). The CDR3 runs to 16 residues. The CDR3 bases are TGTGCCAGCAGCTTATTGCTAGGTAGCTCCTACAATGAGCAGTTCTTC. Its translation: CASSLLLGSSYNEQFF.

In this sample, this clone turned up a few times. The chain has TRBV5-1 and TRBJ2-6; the D is unclear. The CDR3 loop spans 12 amino acids. Per germline, CDR1 SGHRS and CDR2 YFSETQ. V lost 6 bases and J 3 bases, leaving 4 bases between the germline ends. In nucleotides, the CDR3 is TGCGCCAGCACTTTTGGGGCCAACGTCCTGACTTTC. Its translation: CASTFGANVLTF.

The chain links TRBV14 to TRBJ1-6, with D hard to call. The CDR3 extends over 12 amino acids. V lost 7 bases and J 10 bases, leaving 11 bases between the germline ends. Germline loops: CDR1 SGHDN, CDR2 FVKESK. The chain's CDR3 is CASKVGGSPLHF. In DNA form, the CDR3 reads TGTGCCAGCAAGGTGGGAGGGTCACCCCTCCACTTT.

The V gene is TRBV28, the J gene TRBJ1-5; perhaps TRBD1 as D (5 bases). Germline-derived CDR1 and CDR2 are MDHEN and SYDVKM. Trimming removed 2 bases at V and 3 bases at J, with 11 bases between. There are 15 residues in the CDR3. CDR3 amino acids: CASSLGTEVNQPQHF. The CDR3 DNA sequence: TGTGCCAGCAGTTTAGGGACTGAGGTCAATCAGCCCCAGCATTTT.

This clone has more than one count but fewer than ten. This chain uses TRBV29-1 with TRBJ2-1; 12 positions match TRBD2. The V gene end was trimmed by 7 bases and the J gene end by 6 bases; junction bases not matched to a gene: 7. Germline V gene sequence: CDR1 SQVTM, CDR2 ANQGSEA. The CDR3 totals 14 residues. The CDR3, as DNA: TGCAGCGGGATGGGACTAGCGGGTGGCAATGAGCAGTTCTTC. Residues: CSGMGLAGGNEQFF.

The chain joins TRBV9 to TRBJ2-5, with a possible D match to TRBD2 (6 bases). Germline values: CDR1 SGDLS, CDR2 YYNGEE. The CDR3 is 13 amino acids. V was trimmed by 3 bases and J by 5 bases, leaving 11 bases between them. CDR3 region: CASSAAGGETQYF. The DNA for the CDR3 is TGTGCCAGCAGCGCGGCTGGGGGGGAGACCCAGTACTTC.